Following are 27 T cell receptor beta chains from one sample sequenced in a study of blood T cell repertoires in COVID-19. Clones were sequenced by immunoSEQ multiplex PCR, and TCRdb holds only the in-frame ones, with some missing. The data show roughly 200,000 clones, more than 80% seen once. Sequenced: peripheral blood. Every receptor here comes from a woman aged 40 to 55 with COVID-19, enrolled during active disease.

This clone has more than one count but fewer than ten. The V gene is TRBV3-1 (or the pseudogene TRBV3-2), the J gene TRBJ2-3, with TRBD2 matching over 8 bases. Germline lookup yields CDR1 LGHDT and CDR2 YNNKEL (reference sequence). Trimming took 3 bases from V and 6 from J; bases not matched to a gene: 14. The CDR3 totals 17 residues. The CDR3 is CASSHPLGSGGRDTQYF. CDR3 coding DNA: TGTGCCAGCAGCCACCCCCTTGGAAGCGGGGGTAGGGATACGCAGTATTTT.

This sequence joins TRBV6-6 and TRBJ2-1; D possibly corresponds to TRBD2 (6 bases). Germline CDR1 and CDR2: MNHNY and SVGAGI (reference sequence). V lost 6 bases, J lost 10 bases, and 13 bases lay in between. The CDR3 sequence is 12 residues long. The CDR3 spells CASSPPGVEQFF. CDR3 DNA: TGTGCCAGCAGCCCCCCGGGAGTAGAGCAGTTCTTC.

J is TRBJ2-1 and V is TRBV24-1, with 8 bases that match TRBD2. The J segment lost 8 bases and the V segment lost 1 base, leaving 9 bases of the junction unmatched. The CDR3 has 16 amino acids. From germline, CDR1 is KGHDR and CDR2 SFDVKD. The CDR3 region is CATSDFAQRETYEQFF. CDR3 sequence (DNA): TGTGCCACCAGTGATTTTGCCCAGCGGGAGACATATGAGCAGTTCTTC.

This rearrangement joins TRBV5-1 to TRBJ2-7; D remains unclear. Looked up from germline, CDR1 is SGHRS and CDR2 is YFSETQ. V lost 0 bases and J 5 bases, leaving 9 bases between the germline ends. CDR3 size: 13 residues. In DNA form, the CDR3 reads TGCGCCAGCAGCTTGGGGGCTTGGGACGAGCAGTACTTC. Protein: CASSLGAWDEQYF.

CDR3 in amino acids: CASRRDRGYNSPLHF. In DNA, the CDR3 is TGTGCCAGCAGGAGAGACAGGGGATATAATTCACCCCTCCACTTT. The V gene is TRBV2, the J gene TRBJ1-6; TRBD1 matches at 8 bases. CDR3 length: 15 residues. Germline CDR1 SNHLY, CDR2 FYNNEI. The V segment lost 6 bases and the J segment 4 bases; nucleotides outside the gene matches: 5.

This chain links TRBV2 with TRBJ1-6, with 7 bases matching TRBD1. This CDR3 region has 15 residues. V was clipped by 7 bases and J by 7 bases; unmatched bases: 10. Germline CDR1 is SNHLY and CDR2 is FYNNEI. The DNA for the CDR3 is TGTGCCAGCAAGAGACGACAGGGAGCAAATTCACCCCTCCACTTT. Translating gives CASKRRQGANSPLHF.

The rearrangement uses TRBV7-8 and TRBJ2-3; tentatively, D is TRBD1 (6 bases). In germline, CDR1 is SGHVS, CDR2 FQNEAQ. The CDR3 consists of 15 residues. The V end was cut by 3 bases, the J end by 1 base, with 11 bases between. In nucleotides, the CDR3 is TGTGCCAGCAGCTTCATCAGGGGTGGCACAGATACGCAGTATTTT. Translation gives CASSFIRGGTDTQYF.

The chain joins TRBV6-5 to TRBJ2-7; TRBD1 agrees at 7 bases. The CDR3 contains 14 residues. The ends lost 5 bases at V and 6 bases at J; junction bases unmatched: 10. From germline, CDR1 is MNHEY and CDR2 SVGAGI. CDR3 protein: CASSLTGFASEQYV. The DNA for the CDR3 is TGTGCCAGCAGTCTGACAGGGTTTGCCTCCGAGCAGTACGTC.

This chain links TRBV2 with TRBJ1-2, with D tentatively TRBD1 (5 bases). V was shortened by 6 bases and J by 3 bases, with 17 bases between the two germline ends. The germline V gene encodes CDR1 SNHLY and CDR2 FYNNEI. The CDR3 length is 15 residues. CDR3 nucleotides: TGTGCCAGCAGGGGGACCCCGGGGGGAGACTATGGCTACACCTTC. It encodes CASRGTPGGDYGYTF.

V gene TRBV24-1 combines with J gene TRBJ2-6, with a possible D match to TRBD1 (5 bases). CDR3 length: 16 residues. Germline V CDR1 and CDR2: KGHDR, SFDVKD. The ends were cut back, 3 bases at V and 2 bases at J, with 10 bases in the middle. The chain's CDR3 is CATSDRGSAGANVLTF. CDR3 DNA sequence: TGTGCCACCAGTGATAGGGGATCGGCTGGGGCCAACGTCCTGACTTTC.

This chain connects TRBV5-6 to TRBJ1-2, with D possibly TRBD1 on 5 matching bases. The V gene lost 1 base and the J gene lost 7 bases, with 11 bases spanning the gap. This CDR3 is built from 13 residues. Per germline, CDR1 SGHDT and CDR2 YYEEEE. CDR3 sequence reads: CASSLRGPLGYTF. DNA for the CDR3: TGTGCCAGCAGCTTGAGGGGTCCCCTTGGCTACACCTTC.

The V call is TRBV6-2 or TRBV6-3, the J call TRBJ1-1; D is ambiguous. CDR1 and CDR2 from the germline V gene are MNHEY and SVGEGT. This CDR3 region has 14 residues. V dropped 0 bases and J dropped 8 bases, with 13 bases sitting between them. CDR3 DNA: TGTGCCAGCAGTTACTCTGGGCGCCCCTTCGAAGCTTTCTTT. It is translated as CASSYSGRPFEAFF.

The chain is built from TRBV30 and TRBJ1-1; D is perhaps TRBD1 (5 bases). Trimming removed 3 bases at V and 1 base at J, with 12 bases between. Germline values: CDR1 GTSNPN, CDR2 SVGIG (reference sequence). CDR3 size: 14 residues. This CDR3 is CAWSATDKNTEAFF. CDR3 sequence (DNA): TGTGCCTGGAGCGCGACAGACAAGAACACTGAAGCTTTCTTT.

This clone was detected only a few times. This chain uses TRBV3-1 (or the pseudogene TRBV3-2) with TRBJ2-7; the D gene is possibly TRBD2 (6 bases). Germline values: CDR1 LGHDT, CDR2 YNNKEL (reference sequence). This CDR3 is built from 13 residues. V dropped 1 base and J dropped 9 bases, with 13 bases sitting between them. The CDR3 nucleotides read TGTGCCAGCAGCCAAGGACGGGGGTCCGGGCAGTACGTC. Its protein is CASSQGRGSGQYV.

At least ten counts were recorded for this clone. The V gene is TRBV4-1, the J gene TRBJ1-2; D is perhaps TRBD1 (6 bases). The CDR3 is 17 amino acids. V was cut by 1 base and J by 4 bases, with 19 bases left in between. Germline V gene sequence: CDR1 MGHRA, CDR2 YSYEKL. CDR3 DNA sequence: TGCGCCAGCAGCCAAGGCAGAGTCACAACAGGGAGCTATGGCTACACCTTC. Translated: CASSQGRVTTGSYGYTF.

The V gene is TRBV15, the J gene TRBJ2-7; 9 nucleotides match TRBD1. The CDR3 extends over 14 amino acids. Germline assignment: CDR1 LNHNV and CDR2 YYDKDF (reference sequence). After removal of 5 bases from V and 4 bases from J, the junction contained 6 bases not matched to a gene. The CDR3 sequence is CATSPRDREYEQYF. The CDR3 bases are TGTGCCACCAGCCCTCGGGACAGGGAATACGAGCAGTACTTC.

This clone was counted between two and nine times. The chain has TRBV12-3 or TRBV12-4 and TRBJ1-1, with 8 bases aligning to TRBD1. This CDR3 spans 13 amino acids. The J segment lost 10 bases and the V segment lost 5 bases, leaving 9 bases of the junction unmatched. The CDR3 sequence: CASSTRTGYGAFF. In DNA form, the CDR3 reads TGTGCCAGCAGTACAAGGACAGGGTATGGAGCTTTCTTT.

This clone was seen only once. The chain joins TRBV2 to TRBJ1-5, with 8 bases matching TRBD1. The junction had 4 bases not matched to a gene; V was cut back by 5 bases and J by 1 base. This CDR3 contains 15 residues. Germline V gene lookup returns CDR1 SNHLY and CDR2 FYNNEI. Written as DNA, the CDR3 is TGTGCCAGCAGTTGGACAGGGCTGAGCAATCAGCCCCAGCATTTT. Residues: CASSWTGLSNQPQHF.

DNA of the CDR3: TGTGCCAGCAGCTCCGTACCACAGGCGGAAGCTTTCTTT. Residues: CASSSVPQAEAFF. The chain carries TRBV5-5 and TRBJ1-1; D perhaps matches TRBD1 (5 bases). Germline lookup yields CDR1 SGHKS and CDR2 YYEKEE (reference sequence). This CDR3 is 13 amino acids long. The germline V and J ends were trimmed by 3 bases and 8 bases, with 14 bases remaining between them.

The chain couples TRBV24-1 to TRBJ1-2; 9 positions match TRBD1. Germline trimming cut 3 bases from V and 8 bases from J; bases unmatched to any gene: 9. This CDR3 contains 15 residues. Germline CDR1 reads KGHDR; CDR2 reads SFDVKD. The chain's CDR3 is CATSDNPTGGRGYTF. DNA for the CDR3: TGTGCCACCAGTGATAACCCGACAGGGGGGAGAGGCTACACCTTC.

This chain connects TRBV30 to TRBJ1-5; no reliable D call. V was trimmed by 0 bases and J by 2 bases, leaving 8 bases between them. Germline V lookup: CDR1 GTSNPN, CDR2 SVGIG (reference sequence). The CDR3 totals 14 residues. The CDR3 loop reads CAWSVWGGNQPQHF. The CDR3 nucleotides are TGTGCCTGGAGTGTGTGGGGAGGCAATCAGCCCCAGCATTTT.

The chain employs TRBV11-2 and TRBJ2-1; 7 bases are shared with TRBD1. CDR3 length: 13 amino acids. Germline values: CDR1 SGHAT, CDR2 FQNNGV. With V trimmed by 4 bases and J by 15 bases, 12 bases remained unmatched. Here the CDR3 DNA reads TGTGCCAGCAGCTCTCCCAGACAGGGTCTTCCGTTCTTC. Its protein product is CASSSPRQGLPFF.

This clone was observed a few times. The rearrangement uses TRBV9 and TRBJ1-2; possible D gene TRBD1, 5 bases. Germline assignment: CDR1 SGDLS and CDR2 YYNGEE. This CDR3 is built from 15 residues. The germline V and J ends were trimmed by 0 bases and 3 bases, with 12 bases remaining between them. For the CDR3, the DNA is TGTGCCAGCAGCGTAGGTGGGGGAGGAGACTATGGCTACACCTTC. Encoded protein: CASSVGGGGDYGYTF. The full variable domain, its missing parts supplied by reference TRBV9 and TRBJ1-2, is DSGVTQTPKHLITATGQRVTLRCSPRSGDLSVYWYQQSLDQGLQFLIQYYNGEERAKGNILERFSAQQFPDLHSELNLSSLELGDSALYFCASSVGGGGDYGYTFGSGTRLTVV.

The gene calls are TRBV4-1 and TRBJ1-2; 10 positions agree with TRBD1. V shed 10 bases and J 4 bases; nucleotides not matched to a gene: 6. From germline, CDR1 is MGHRA and CDR2 YSYEKL. The CDR3 length is 13 residues. CDR3 bases: TGCGCCACCAGACAGGGGGCGACCTATGGCTACACCTTC. This gives the protein CATRQGATYGYTF.

This clone was observed once. CDR3 sequence reads: CASVAGQGKNNEQFF. CDR3 in DNA: TGTGCCAGCGTCGCGGGACAGGGGAAGAACAATGAGCAGTTCTTC. This chain joins TRBV2 and TRBJ2-1, with TRBD1 matching over 10 bases. Trimming took 8 bases from V and 5 from J; bases not matched to a gene: 9. Germline CDR1 reads SNHLY; CDR2 reads FYNNEI. This CDR3 region has 15 residues.

The V gene is TRBV6-1, the J gene TRBJ1-5; perhaps TRBD1 as D (6 bases). With 2 bases removed from V and 2 bases from J, the gap between germline ends came to 22 bases. Germline lookup yields CDR1 MNHNS and CDR2 SASEGT. This CDR3 is built from 19 residues. CDR3 amino acids: CASSELGRGPEMGNQPQHF. In DNA form, the CDR3 reads TGTGCCAGCAGTGAATTGGGCAGGGGCCCGGAGATGGGCAATCAGCCCCAGCATTTT.

The V gene is TRBV4-2, the J gene TRBJ2-7; perhaps TRBD2 as D (7 bases). Trimming took off 6 bases at V and 2 bases at J, with 14 bases between the two ends. Germline-derived CDR1 and CDR2 are LGHNA and YNFKEQ. The CDR3 is 14 amino acids. The DNA of the CDR3 is TGTGCCAGCAGTAAGGGGGAGGGAACCTACGAGCAGTACTTC. Translating it yields CASSKGEGTYEQYF.